The 27 T cell receptor beta chains presented below share a single source sample, sequenced in a study of cytomegalovirus exposure and HLA in healthy donors. Primers included in the PCR were 60 Vbeta and 13 Jbeta primers. Sequencing was performed with immunoSEQ multiplex PCR; in TCRdb, only in-frame clones are kept and a portion is missing. Of 80,000 or so clones listed, over 60% are singletons. Material for sequencing was PBMCs. The receptors were sampled from a male donor in good health and CMV-seropositive.

The V and J genes are TRBV2 and TRBJ1-4; maybe TRBD1 (6 bases). The V end lost 4 bases, the J end lost 8 bases, and 11 bases lay between the germline ends. Germline V lookup: CDR1 SNHLY, CDR2 FYNNEI. The length of the CDR3 is 13 residues. For the CDR3, the DNA is TGTGCCAGCAGTGGCAGGGGATGGGAAAAACTGTTTTTT. Its translation is CASSGRGWEKLFF. The full variable domain, rest sourced from reference TRBV2 and TRBJ1-4, is EPEVTQTPSHQVTQMGQEVILRCVPISNHLYFYWYRQILGQKVEFLVSFYNNEISEKSEIFDDQFSVERPDGSNFTLKIRSTKLEDSAMYFCASSGRGWEKLFFGSGTQLSVL.

The CDR3 reads CASNKGTVRNYGYTF. In nucleotides, the CDR3 is TGTGCCAGCAACAAGGGGACTGTGAGAAACTATGGCTACACCTTC. This chain links TRBV28 with TRBJ1-2; TRBD1 is a possible D gene (5 bases). Germline V gene lookup returns CDR1 MDHEN and CDR2 SYDVKM. The CDR3 runs to 15 residues. Trimming took off 7 bases at V and 2 bases at J, with 17 bases between the two ends.

This clone showed up just a few times. V and J are TRBV19 and TRBJ2-3; 14 bases map to TRBD2. CDR3 length: 16 amino acids. CDR1 and CDR2 from the germline V gene are LNHDA and SQIVND (reference sequence). The ends lost 5 bases at V and 5 bases at J; junction bases unmatched: 6. The CDR3 DNA follows: TGTGCCAGTAGTGTGACTAGCGGGGGGGCAGGAGATACGCAGTATTTT. The encoded protein is CASSVTSGGAGDTQYF.

V gene TRBV11-2 combines with J gene TRBJ2-7, with 10 nucleotides matching TRBD2. The V segment lost 4 bases and the J segment 2 bases; nucleotides outside the gene matches: 5. CDR1 and CDR2 from the germline V gene are SGHAT and FQNNGV. The CDR3 loop spans 15 amino acids. For the CDR3, the DNA is TGTGCCAGCAGCTCGGGGACTAGCGCCACCTACGAGCAGTACTTC. This codes for CASSSGTSATYEQYF.

This sequence joins TRBV27 and TRBJ2-5; possible D gene TRBD1, 6 bases. CDR1 is MNHEY, CDR2 SMNVEV, per germline (reference sequence). Between the trimmed V and J ends, which lost 2 bases and 5 bases, there was a span of 24 bases. This CDR3 spans 18 amino acids. The CDR3 sequence is CASSLGREGGVGRETQYF. As DNA, the CDR3 is TGTGCCAGCAGTTTAGGTAGAGAAGGGGGAGTTGGTCGGGAGACCCAGTACTTC.

In its sample, this clone was seen a few times. The chain carries TRBV4-1 and TRBJ1-1, with D tentatively TRBD1 (5 bases). V gave up 1 base and J gave up 7 bases, with 13 bases separating them. Germline CDR1 MGHRA, CDR2 YSYEKL. The CDR3 is 14 residues long. The CDR3 bases are TGCGCCAGCAGCCAAGCTAACCGGGGGAATGAAGCTTTCTTT. Translation gives CASSQANRGNEAFF.

The chain is built from TRBV5-5 and TRBJ2-2; TRBD1 agrees at 7 bases. Trimming at V came to 4 bases and at J to 5 bases, leaving 8 bases not matched to a gene. Germline V CDR1 and CDR2: SGHKS, YYEKEE (reference sequence). The CDR3 has 15 residues. The CDR3 bases are TGTGCCAGCAGCCCCCGACAGGGACCGACCGGGGAGCTGTTTTTT. Its translation: CASSPRQGPTGELFF. Full variable domain (outside the CDR3, taken from reference TRBV5-5 and TRBJ2-2): DAGVTQSPTHLIKTRGQQVTLRCSPISGHKSVSWYQQVLGQGPQFIFQYYEKEERGRGNFPDRFSARQFPNYSSELNVNALLLGDSALYLCASSPRQGPTGELFFGEGSRLTVL.

This chain links TRBV7-9 with TRBJ2-6; a weak D match, TRBD2 (6 bases). The V gene's germline CDR1 is SEHNR and CDR2 FQNEAQ (reference sequence). Deletions cut 4 bases from V and 4 bases from J, with 14 bases between. The CDR3 extends over 16 amino acids. The CDR3 nucleotides are TGTGCCAGCAGCTCTCCGGGAGTTTTAGGGGCCAACGTCCTGACTTTC. Translation gives CASSSPGVLGANVLTF.

V usage is TRBV21-1 and J usage is TRBJ1-1. TRBV21-1 is a pseudogene segment. The CDR3 runs 13 residues. The CDR3 DNA reads TGTGCCAGTGGGAGGGTCAAGAACACTGAAGCTTTCTTT. It translates to CASGRVKNTEAFF.

The chain carries TRBV14 and TRBJ1-1, with TRBD1 as a possible D gene (6 bases). Deletions cut 4 bases from V and 2 bases from J, with 14 bases between. This CDR3 spans 15 amino acids. Per germline, CDR1 SGHDN and CDR2 FVKESK. The CDR3 DNA follows: TGTGCCAGCAGCCCGAGGGTGGGGGCAAACACTGAAGCTTTCTTT. The encoded protein is CASSPRVGANTEAFF. The whole variable domain, remainder taken from reference TRBV14 and TRBJ1-1, is EAGVTQFPSHSVIEKGQTVTLRCDPISGHDNLYWYRRVMGKEIKFLLHFVKESKQDESGMPNNRFLAERTGGTYSTLKVQPAELEDSGVYFCASSPRVGANTEAFFGQGTRLTVV.

The CDR3 DNA reads as TGTGCCACCCTAGGGGCGGAGACCCAGTACTTC. This sequence encodes CATLGAETQYF. The rearrangement uses TRBV27 and TRBJ2-5; possible D gene TRBD1, 5 bases. V was pared by 10 bases and J by 5 bases, with 11 bases between. The germline CDR1 and CDR2 sequences are MNHEY and SMNVEV (reference sequence). The CDR3 runs to 11 residues.

The chain uses TRBV30 and TRBJ2-5, with 8 bases lining up with TRBD2. There are 13 residues in the CDR3. V dropped 3 bases and J dropped 5; count of bases not matched to a gene: 5. CDR1 is GTSNPN and CDR2 is SVGIG in the germline V gene (reference sequence). CDR3 region: CAWSIAGRETQYF. In DNA form, the CDR3 reads TGTGCCTGGAGCATAGCGGGGAGGGAGACCCAGTACTTC.

V and J are TRBV6-5 and TRBJ1-1; 8 bases map to TRBD1. This CDR3 spans 14 amino acids. In germline, CDR1 is MNHEY, CDR2 SVGAGI. The trim removed 6 bases at V and 11 bases at J, leaving 14 bases unmatched. Here the CDR3 reads CASSQTGGGWMAFF. DNA of the CDR3: TGTGCCAGCAGCCAAACAGGGGGGGGGTGGATGGCTTTCTTT.

This clone was found a few times. The J gene is TRBJ1-2, the V gene TRBV7-8; D possibly corresponds to TRBD1 (5 bases). Germline loops: CDR1 SGHVS, CDR2 FQNEAQ. Trimming removed 5 bases from V and 4 bases from J, with 11 bases in between. The CDR3 totals 13 residues. DNA of the CDR3: TGTGCCAGCAGCACGCAGGGTGCCTATGGCTACACCTTC. It is translated as CASSTQGAYGYTF.

V is TRBV5-1 and J is TRBJ2-1; 9 nucleotides line up with TRBD2. After removal of 5 bases from V and 8 bases from J, the junction contained 23 bases not matched to a gene. The CDR3 consists of 19 residues. Germline V lookup: CDR1 SGHRS, CDR2 YFSETQ. This CDR3 is CASRRSSGGWREGRDEQFF. The CDR3 DNA follows: TGCGCCAGCAGGAGGTCGAGTGGGGGGTGGCGGGAGGGGAGGGATGAGCAGTTCTTC. The variable domain in full, completed from reference TRBV5-1 and TRBJ2-1, reads KAGVTQTPRYLIKTRGQQVTLSCSPISGHRSVSWYQQTPGQGLQFLFEYFSETQRNKGNFPGRFSGRQFSNSRSEMNVSTLELGDSALYLCASRRSSGGWREGRDEQFFGPGTRLTVL.

The chain recombines TRBV6-1 with TRBJ1-2, with 8 bases identical to TRBD1. CDR3 length equals 19 residues. Per the germline V gene, CDR1 is MNHNS and CDR2 is SASEGT. Trimming took 2 bases from V and 1 from J; bases not matched to a gene: 15. CDR3 nucleotide sequence: TGTGCCAGCAGTGAATTTCGGAGGACAGGGCTGAAGGATAACTATGGCTACACCTTC. Translating it yields CASSEFRRTGLKDNYGYTF.

Notes on this clone: Germline and junction disagree at one end, which may indicate a read error. The gene calls are TRBV7-9 and TRBJ2-1, with 11 bases that match TRBD2. The CDR3 is 16 amino acids. Germline V CDR1 and CDR2: SEHNR, FQNEAQ (reference sequence). The CDR3 DNA is TGTTCCAGCAGCCCATTAGCGGGGGGGGGACACAATGAGCAGTTCTTC. It specifies CSSSPLAGGGHNEQFF.

This chain joins TRBV7-6 and TRBJ2-1; the D gene is possibly TRBD1 (6 bases). Germline CDR1 and CDR2: SGHVS and FNYEAQ. V was trimmed by 4 bases and J by 6 bases, leaving 13 bases between them. This CDR3 is 14 amino acids long. CDR3 sequence: CASSSEGQGNEQFF. Here the CDR3 DNA reads TGTGCCAGCAGCTCCGAGGGACAAGGCAATGAGCAGTTCTTC.

The chain is built from TRBV6-1 and TRBJ1-5; D remains unclear. The V gene lost 4 bases and the J gene lost 0 bases, with 19 bases spanning the gap. CDR1 and CDR2 from the germline V gene are MNHNS and SASEGT. This CDR3 has 18 residues. Here the CDR3 DNA reads TGTGCCAGCAGTGCCCTCCTCGGGGTGGAGCCTAGCAATCAGCCCCAGCATTTT. It is translated as CASSALLGVEPSNQPQHF.

This sequence joins TRBV5-1 and TRBJ2-5, with TRBD1 matching 8 bases. The CDR3 extends over 15 amino acids. J lost 5 bases, V lost 4 bases, and 10 bases had no gene match. Germline CDR1 reads SGHRS; CDR2 reads YFSETQ. This CDR3 reads CASSPGGASTETQYF. The CDR3 DNA reads as TGCGCCAGCAGCCCAGGGGGCGCATCTACGGAGACCCAGTACTTC.

To note about this clone: One end of the junction is discordant with germline, which a read error may explain. The V gene is TRBV28, the J gene TRBJ1-2; 8 bases agree with TRBD1. This CDR3 has 15 residues. Germline assignment: CDR1 MDHEN and CDR2 SYDVKM. The CDR3 loop is CASSPWRTGGVGYPF. The CDR3 region has the DNA TGTGCCAGCAGTCCGTGGCGCACAGGGGGAGTAGGCTACCCCTTC.

The rearrangement links TRBV6-1 to TRBJ2-3; possibly TRBD1 for D (5 bases). In germline, CDR1 is MNHNS, CDR2 SASEGT. Trimming left V 6 bases short and J 3 bases short, with 7 bases between. The CDR3 has 12 amino acids. CDR3 nucleotides: TGTGCCAGCAGCAGGGTGACAGATACGCAGTATTTT. Amino acid sequence: CASSRVTDTQYF.

The J gene is TRBJ1-1, the V gene TRBV5-1, with 10 nucleotides matching TRBD1. J gave up 4 bases and V 0 bases, and 3 bases lay outside the gene matches. Per the germline V gene, CDR1 is SGHRS and CDR2 is YFSETQ. The CDR3 runs 15 residues. CDR3 in DNA: TGCGCCAGCAGCTTGGGACAGGGGGCGGTCACTGAAGCTTTCTTT. This codes for CASSLGQGAVTEAFF. The whole variable domain, remainder taken from reference TRBV5-1 and TRBJ1-1, is KAGVTQTPRYLIKTRGQQVTLSCSPISGHRSVSWYQQTPGQGLQFLFEYFSETQRNKGNFPGRFSGRQFSNSRSEMNVSTLELGDSALYLCASSLGQGAVTEAFFGQGTRLTVV.

The J gene is TRBJ2-5, the V gene TRBV19, with unresolved D. The CDR3 is 15 amino acids. The germline gives CDR1 LNHDA, CDR2 SQIVND (reference sequence). Trimming shortened V by 1 base and J by 2 bases, and 11 bases separated the two germline ends. DNA of the CDR3: TGTGCCAGTAGTATAGGTCCACAGCCACAAGAGACCCAGTACTTC. It translates to CASSIGPQPQETQYF. Combining the CDR3 with reference TRBV19 and TRBJ2-5 gives the whole variable domain DGGITQSPKYLFRKEGQNVTLSCEQNLNHDAMYWYRQDPGQGLRLIYYSQIVNDFQKGDIAEGYSVSREKKESFPLTVTSAQKNPTAFYLCASSIGPQPQETQYFGPGTRLLVL.

J is TRBJ2-2 and V is TRBV7-6; the match to TRBD1 covers 7 bases. Unmatched junction bases numbered 3, after V lost 5 bases and J lost 0 bases. The CDR3 totals 15 residues. Per germline, CDR1 SGHVS and CDR2 FNYEAQ. This CDR3 reads CASSPGTANTGELFF. Written as DNA, the CDR3 is TGTGCCAGCAGCCCGGGGACAGCGAACACCGGGGAGCTGTTTTTT.

The chain combines TRBV27 with TRBJ2-5, with a tentative D call TRBD2 (7 bases). The J call may be faulty, since TRBJ2-7 better matches the DNA end. This CDR3 spans 13 amino acids. The germline CDR1 and CDR2 sequences are MNHEY and SMNVEV (reference sequence). The CDR3 loop reads CASARGGRYEQYF. The CDR3 region has the DNA TGTGCCAGCGCGAGGGGGGGGCGCTACGAGCAGTACTTC.

This clone has only one observation. This chain links TRBV21-1 with TRBJ2-5; the DNA was not used to check the table's D call, TRBD2. TRBV21-1 is designated a pseudogene. This CDR3 is built from 14 residues. As DNA, the CDR3 is TGTGCCAGCAGCAAAGCTAAGGGAGGGGAGACCCAGTACTTC. It yields the protein CASSKAKGGETQYF.